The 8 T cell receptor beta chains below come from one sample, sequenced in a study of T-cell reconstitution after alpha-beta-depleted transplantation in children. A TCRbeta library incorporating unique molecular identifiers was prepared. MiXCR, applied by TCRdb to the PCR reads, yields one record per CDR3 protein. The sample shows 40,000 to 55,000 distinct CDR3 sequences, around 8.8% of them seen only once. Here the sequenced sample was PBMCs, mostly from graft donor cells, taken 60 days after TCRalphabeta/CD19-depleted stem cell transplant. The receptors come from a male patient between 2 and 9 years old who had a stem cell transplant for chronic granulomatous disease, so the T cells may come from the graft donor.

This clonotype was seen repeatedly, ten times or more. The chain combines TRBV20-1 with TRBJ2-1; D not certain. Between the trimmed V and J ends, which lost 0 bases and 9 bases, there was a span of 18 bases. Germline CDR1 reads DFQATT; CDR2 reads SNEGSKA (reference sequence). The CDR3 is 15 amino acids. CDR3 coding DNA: TGCAGTGCTAGAGATCACCATACGAACCTCGTTGAGCAGTTCTTC. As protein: CSARDHHTNLVEQFF.

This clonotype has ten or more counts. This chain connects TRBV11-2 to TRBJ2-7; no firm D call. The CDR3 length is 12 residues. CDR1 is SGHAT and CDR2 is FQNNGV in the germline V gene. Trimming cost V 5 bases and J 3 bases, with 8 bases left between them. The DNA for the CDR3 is TGTGCCAGCAGCCCCCTAGGCTACGAGCAGTACTTC. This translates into CASSPLGYEQYF. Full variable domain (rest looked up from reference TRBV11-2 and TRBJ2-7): EAGVAQSPRYKIIEKRQSVAFWCNPISGHATLYWYQQILGQGPKLLIQFQNNGVVDDSQLPKDRFSAERLKGVDSTLKIQPAKLEDSAVYLCASSPLGYEQYFGPGTRLTVT.

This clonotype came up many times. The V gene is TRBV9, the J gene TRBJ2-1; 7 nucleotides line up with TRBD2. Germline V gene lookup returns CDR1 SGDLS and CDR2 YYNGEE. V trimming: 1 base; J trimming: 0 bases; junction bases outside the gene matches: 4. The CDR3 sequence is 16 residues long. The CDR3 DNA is TGTGCCAGCAGCGTACCGGGAGGAAGCTCCTACAATGAGCAGTTCTTC. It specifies CASSVPGGSSYNEQFF.

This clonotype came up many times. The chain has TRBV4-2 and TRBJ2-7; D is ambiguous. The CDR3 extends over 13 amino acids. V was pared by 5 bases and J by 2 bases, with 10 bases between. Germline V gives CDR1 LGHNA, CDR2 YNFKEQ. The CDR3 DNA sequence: TGTGCCAGCAGCGCGGACCAGCCCTACGAGCAGTACTTC. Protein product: CASSADQPYEQYF.

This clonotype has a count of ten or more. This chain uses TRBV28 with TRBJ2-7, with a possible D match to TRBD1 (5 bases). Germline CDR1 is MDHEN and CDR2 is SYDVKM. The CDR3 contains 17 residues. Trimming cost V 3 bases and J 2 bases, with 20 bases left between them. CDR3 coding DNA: TGTGCCAGCAGTTTCGCAATGGGCCGGACAAGGGCCTACGAGCAGTACTTC. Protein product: CASSFAMGRTRAYEQYF.

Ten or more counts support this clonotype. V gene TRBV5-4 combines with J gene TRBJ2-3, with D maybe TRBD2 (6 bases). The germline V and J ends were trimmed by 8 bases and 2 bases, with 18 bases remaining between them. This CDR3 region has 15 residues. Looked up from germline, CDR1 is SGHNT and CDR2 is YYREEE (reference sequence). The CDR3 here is CASQTGTYATDTQYF. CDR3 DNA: TGTGCCAGTCAGACCGGGACTTACGCCACAGATACGCAGTATTTT.

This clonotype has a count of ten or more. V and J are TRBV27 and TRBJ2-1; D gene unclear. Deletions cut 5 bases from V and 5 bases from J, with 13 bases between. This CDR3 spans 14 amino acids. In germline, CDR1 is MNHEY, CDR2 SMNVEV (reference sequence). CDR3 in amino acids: CASSPFLQNNEQFF. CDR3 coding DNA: TGTGCCAGCAGTCCTTTCCTTCAAAACAATGAGCAGTTCTTC.

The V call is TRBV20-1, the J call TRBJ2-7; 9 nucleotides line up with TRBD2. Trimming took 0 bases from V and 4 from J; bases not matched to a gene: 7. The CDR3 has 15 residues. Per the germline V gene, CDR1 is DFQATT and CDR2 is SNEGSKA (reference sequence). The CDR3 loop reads CSARDWASGTYEQYF. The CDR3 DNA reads TGCAGTGCTAGAGATTGGGCTAGCGGGACTTACGAGCAGTACTTC.